This T cell receptor (beta chain) stems from a study of T cell responses to AZD1222 COVID-19 vaccine. V was shortened by 5 bases and J by 8 bases, with 15 bases between the two germline ends. The CDR3 has 13 amino acids. Germline CDR1 is SGHVS and CDR2 is FQNEAQ. Using immunoSEQ multiplex PCR, the repertoire was profiled, and TCRdb retains in-frame clones only, with some absent. The data show about 140,000 clones, roughly 90% seen once. The genes are TRBV7-8 and TRBJ1-2, with D possibly matching TRBD1 (6 bases). The sequence derives from an adult in good health. The specimen was peripheral blood, collected on day 0 of AZD1222 vaccination. In DNA form, the CDR3 reads TGTGCCAGCAGCCGCGACAGGACTCTCGGCTACACCTTC. It codes for CASSRDRTLGYTF.